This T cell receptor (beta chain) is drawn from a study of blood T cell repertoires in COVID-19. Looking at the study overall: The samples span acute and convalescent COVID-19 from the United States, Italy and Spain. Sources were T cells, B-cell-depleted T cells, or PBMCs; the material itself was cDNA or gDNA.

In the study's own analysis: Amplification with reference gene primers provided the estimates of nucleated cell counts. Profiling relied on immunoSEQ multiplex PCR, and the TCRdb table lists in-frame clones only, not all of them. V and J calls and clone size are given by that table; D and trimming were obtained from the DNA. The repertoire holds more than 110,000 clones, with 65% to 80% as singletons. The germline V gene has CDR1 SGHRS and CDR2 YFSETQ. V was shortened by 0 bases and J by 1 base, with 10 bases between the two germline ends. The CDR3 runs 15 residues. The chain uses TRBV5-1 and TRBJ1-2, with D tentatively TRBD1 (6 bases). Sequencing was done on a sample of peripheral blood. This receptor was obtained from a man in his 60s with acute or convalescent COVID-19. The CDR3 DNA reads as TGCGCCAGCAGCTTGGGGACAGCAAATAACTATGGCTACACCTTC. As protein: CASSLGTANNYGYTF. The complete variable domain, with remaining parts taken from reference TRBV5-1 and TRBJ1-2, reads KAGVTQTPRYLIKTRGQQVTLSCSPISGHRSVSWYQQTPGQGLQFLFEYFSETQRNKGNFPGRFSGRQFSNSRSEMNVSTLELGDSALYLCASSLGTANNYGYTFGSGTRLTVV.